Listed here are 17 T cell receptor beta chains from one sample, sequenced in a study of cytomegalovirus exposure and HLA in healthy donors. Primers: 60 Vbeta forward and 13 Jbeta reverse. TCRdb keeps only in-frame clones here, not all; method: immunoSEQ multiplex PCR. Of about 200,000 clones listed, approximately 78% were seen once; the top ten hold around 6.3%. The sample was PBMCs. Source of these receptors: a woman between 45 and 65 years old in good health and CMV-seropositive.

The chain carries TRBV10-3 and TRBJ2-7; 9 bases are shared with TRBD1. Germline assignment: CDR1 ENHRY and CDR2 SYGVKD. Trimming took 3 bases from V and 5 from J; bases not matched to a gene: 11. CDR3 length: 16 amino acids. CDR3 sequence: CAISDPDRGPVDEQYF. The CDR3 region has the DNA TGTGCCATCAGTGACCCGGACAGGGGCCCCGTCGACGAGCAGTACTTC.

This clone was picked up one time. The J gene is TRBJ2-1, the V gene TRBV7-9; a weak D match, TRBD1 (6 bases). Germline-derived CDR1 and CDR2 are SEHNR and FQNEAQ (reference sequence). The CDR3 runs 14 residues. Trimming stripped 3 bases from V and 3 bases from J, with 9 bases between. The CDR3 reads CASSLATGYNEQFF. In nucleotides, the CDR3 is TGTGCCAGCAGCTTGGCGACAGGCTACAATGAGCAGTTCTTC.

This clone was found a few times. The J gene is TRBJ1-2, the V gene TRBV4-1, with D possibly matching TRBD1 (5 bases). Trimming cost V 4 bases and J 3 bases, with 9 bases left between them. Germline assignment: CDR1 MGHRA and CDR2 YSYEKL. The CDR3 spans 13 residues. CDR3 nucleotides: TGCGCCAGCAGCCCATCGGGGGACTATGGCTACACCTTC. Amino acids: CASSPSGDYGYTF.

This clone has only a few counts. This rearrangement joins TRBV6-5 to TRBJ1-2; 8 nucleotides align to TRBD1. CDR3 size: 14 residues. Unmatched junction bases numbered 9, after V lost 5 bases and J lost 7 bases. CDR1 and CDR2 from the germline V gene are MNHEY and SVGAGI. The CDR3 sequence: CASSPPDRVGGYTF. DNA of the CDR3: TGTGCCAGCAGTCCCCCGGACAGGGTCGGTGGCTACACCTTC.

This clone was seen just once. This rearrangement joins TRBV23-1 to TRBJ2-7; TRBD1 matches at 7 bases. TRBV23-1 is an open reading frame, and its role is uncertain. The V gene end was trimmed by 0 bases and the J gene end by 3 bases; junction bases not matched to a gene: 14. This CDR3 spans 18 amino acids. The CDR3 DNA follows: TGCGCCAGCAGTCAATCGGGATACAGGGGAGTGTTTTTCTACGAGCAGTACTTC. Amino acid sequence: CASSQSGYRGVFFYEQYF.

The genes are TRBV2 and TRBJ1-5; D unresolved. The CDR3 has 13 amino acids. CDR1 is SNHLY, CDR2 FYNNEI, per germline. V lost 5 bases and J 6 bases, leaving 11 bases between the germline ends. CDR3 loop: CASSPQRVQPQHF. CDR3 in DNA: TGTGCCAGCAGTCCCCAGCGGGTTCAGCCCCAGCATTTT.

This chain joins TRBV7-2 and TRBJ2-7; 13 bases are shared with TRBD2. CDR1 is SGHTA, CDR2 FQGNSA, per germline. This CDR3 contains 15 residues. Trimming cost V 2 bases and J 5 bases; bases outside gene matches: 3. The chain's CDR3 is CASSLSGLAGDEQYF. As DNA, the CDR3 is TGTGCCAGCAGCTTAAGCGGACTAGCGGGAGACGAGCAGTACTTC.

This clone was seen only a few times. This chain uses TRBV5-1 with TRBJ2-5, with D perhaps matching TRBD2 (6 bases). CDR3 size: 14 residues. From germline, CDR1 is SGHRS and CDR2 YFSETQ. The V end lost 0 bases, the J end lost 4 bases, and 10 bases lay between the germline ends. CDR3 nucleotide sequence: TGCGCCAGCAGCTTGGACGGGAGAGCAGAGACCCAGTACTTC. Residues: CASSLDGRAETQYF.

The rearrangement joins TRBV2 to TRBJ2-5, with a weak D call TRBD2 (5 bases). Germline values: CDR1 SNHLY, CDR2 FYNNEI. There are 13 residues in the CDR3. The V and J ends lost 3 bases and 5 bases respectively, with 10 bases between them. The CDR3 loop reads CASSEDSVETQYF. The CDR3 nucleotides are TGTGCCAGCAGTGAGGATAGCGTCGAGACCCAGTACTTC. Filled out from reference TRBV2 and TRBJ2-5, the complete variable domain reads EPEVTQTPSHQVTQMGQEVILRCVPISNHLYFYWYRQILGQKVEFLVSFYNNEISEKSEIFDDQFSVERPDGSNFTLKIRSTKLEDSAMYFCASSEDSVETQYFGPGTRLLVL.

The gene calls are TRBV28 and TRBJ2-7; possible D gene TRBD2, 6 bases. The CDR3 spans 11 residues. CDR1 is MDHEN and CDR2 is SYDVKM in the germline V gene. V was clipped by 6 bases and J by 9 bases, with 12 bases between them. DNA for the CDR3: TGTGCCAGCAGCGGGACTGTCGGGCAGTACTTC. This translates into CASSGTVGQYF.

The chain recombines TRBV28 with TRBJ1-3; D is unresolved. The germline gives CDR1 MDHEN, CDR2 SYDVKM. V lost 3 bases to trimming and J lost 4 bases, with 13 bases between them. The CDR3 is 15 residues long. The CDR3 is CASSFGGIYGNTIYF. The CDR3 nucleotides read TGTGCCAGCAGTTTTGGAGGGATTTACGGAAACACCATATATTTT.

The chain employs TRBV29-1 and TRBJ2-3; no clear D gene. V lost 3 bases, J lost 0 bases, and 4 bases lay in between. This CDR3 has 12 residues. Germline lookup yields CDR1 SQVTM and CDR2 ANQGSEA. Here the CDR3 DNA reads TGCAGCGTTGACGTTAGCACAGATACGCAGTATTTT. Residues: CSVDVSTDTQYF.

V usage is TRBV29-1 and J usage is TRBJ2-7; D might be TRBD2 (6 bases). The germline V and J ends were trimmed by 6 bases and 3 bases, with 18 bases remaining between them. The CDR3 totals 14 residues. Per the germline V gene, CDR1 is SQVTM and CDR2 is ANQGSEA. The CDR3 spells CSVGGTFLGYEQYF. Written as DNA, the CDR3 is TGCAGCGTCGGCGGGACTTTCTTGGGCTACGAGCAGTACTTC.

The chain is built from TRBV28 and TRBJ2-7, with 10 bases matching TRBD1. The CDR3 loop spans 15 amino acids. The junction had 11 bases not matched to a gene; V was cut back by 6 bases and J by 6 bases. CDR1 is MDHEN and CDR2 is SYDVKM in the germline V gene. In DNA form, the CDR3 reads TGTGCCAGCAGACTCCCGGGACAGGGGTTGCTCGAGCAGTACTTC. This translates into CASRLPGQGLLEQYF.

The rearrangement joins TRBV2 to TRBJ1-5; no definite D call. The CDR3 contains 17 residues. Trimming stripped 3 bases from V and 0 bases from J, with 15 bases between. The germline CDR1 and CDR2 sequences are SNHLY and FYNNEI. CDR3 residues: CASSDRPRGYSNQPQHF. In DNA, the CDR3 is TGTGCCAGCAGTGACCGCCCTCGGGGTTATAGCAATCAGCCCCAGCATTTT. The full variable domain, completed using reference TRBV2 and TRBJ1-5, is EPEVTQTPSHQVTQMGQEVILRCVPISNHLYFYWYRQILGQKVEFLVSFYNNEISEKSEIFDDQFSVERPDGSNFTLKIRSTKLEDSAMYFCASSDRPRGYSNQPQHFGDGTRLSIL.

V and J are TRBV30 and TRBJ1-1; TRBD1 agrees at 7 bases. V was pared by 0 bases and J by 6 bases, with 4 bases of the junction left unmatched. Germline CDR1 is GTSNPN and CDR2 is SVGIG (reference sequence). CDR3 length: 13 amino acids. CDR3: CAWSVYQGAEAFF. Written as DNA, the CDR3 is TGTGCCTGGAGTGTATACCAGGGGGCTGAAGCTTTCTTT. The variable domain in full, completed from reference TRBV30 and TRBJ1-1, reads SQTIHQWPATLVQPVGSPLSLECTVEGTSNPNLYWYRQAAGRGLQLLFYSVGIGQISSEVPQNLSASRPQDRQFILSSKKLLLSDSGFYLCAWSVYQGAEAFFGQGTRLTVV.

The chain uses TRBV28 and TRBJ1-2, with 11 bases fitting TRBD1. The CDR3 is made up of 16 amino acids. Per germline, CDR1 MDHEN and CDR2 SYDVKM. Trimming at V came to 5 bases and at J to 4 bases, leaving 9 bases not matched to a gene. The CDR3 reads CASSPGQGGASYGYTF. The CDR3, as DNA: TGTGCCAGCAGTCCGGGACAGGGGGGGGCCAGCTATGGCTACACCTTC.